This T cell receptor beta chain is drawn from a study of blood T cell repertoires in COVID-19. Overall study context: Spain, Italy and the United States supplied samples that represented acute and convalescent COVID-19.

Method: immunoSEQ multiplex PCR; TCRdb's copy keeps in-frame clones and lacks some. Of about 200,000 clones listed, more than 75% are singletons. The germline V and J ends were trimmed by 6 bases and 0 bases, with 15 bases remaining between them. The CDR3 spans 15 residues. The germline V gene has CDR1 MNHEY and CDR2 SVGEGT. This clone was seen a few times. The sequence was collected from a person aged 65 to 85 with COVID-19, enrolled during active disease. The chain couples TRBV6-2 or TRBV6-3 to TRBJ2-7; D may be TRBD2 (5 bases). The sequenced sample consisted of peripheral blood. DNA for the CDR3: TGTGCCAGCAGCTTCGAGGGCGGAAGCTCCTACGAGCAGTACTTC. As protein: CASSFEGGSSYEQYF.